The clone carrying this T cell receptor beta chain was seen a few times. Its antigen is still unknown. The data derive from a study of T-cell memory formation after mild COVID-19. Whole-study findings and limits: CD8+ contracting clones occupied EMRA, while CD4+ ones occupied mainly CM and EM. Clones that shrank (day 15 to 85) were balanced CD4/CD8, whereas later expanders leaned CD4+. Some clones that responded turned up in pre-infection memory, which suggests that cross-reactive memory joined in.

Germline-derived CDR1 and CDR2 are MNHEY and SVGEGT. Trimming stripped 6 bases from V and 4 bases from J, with 12 bases between. CDR3 length equals 13 residues. Constant-segment primers and 5'RACE yielded cDNA libraries for TCR alpha and TCR beta, each carrying sample barcodes and UMIs. TCRdb re-called the 5' RACE reads through MiXCR, storing one row per CDR3 protein. Altogether over 350,000 distinct CDR3 sequences are present, about 17% being singletons, with the ten largest covering about a fifth. Sequencing input: PBMCs or a T cell subset sorted from them (not recorded which). This clonotype originated in a young man who had mild COVID-19 (a few samples of this study predate the infection). Cell type and time point are not known. The chain is built from TRBV6-2 or TRBV6-3 and TRBJ1-2; D is unresolved. The DNA for the CDR3 is TGTGCCAGCAGAGATGACATAAGCTATGGCTACACCTTC. Translation: CASRDDISYGYTF.